The subject of this entry is one T cell receptor (beta chain). The antigen remains unidentified. Clones were read by immunoSEQ multiplex PCR, and TCRdb kept only the in-frame ones, dropping some. The sample lists 150,000 to 170,000 clones, over 85% occurring once. The data are from a study of T cell responses to AZD1222 COVID-19 vaccine. Study findings and constraints: Most donors were white British, females outnumbered males, and clonal diversity was possibly underestimated. Repertoire collection took place solely once the T cell response had peaked. Only a handful of AZD1222 recipients, more than 5 in all, had baseline seropositivity. Two doses of AZD1222 preceded a rise in Spike-specific TCR breadth and depth.

Germline V gives CDR1 MGHRA, CDR2 YSYEKL. With 6 bases removed from V and 3 bases from J, the gap between germline ends came to 11 bases. The CDR3 runs 14 residues. The J gene is TRBJ1-4, the V gene TRBV4-1; D is perhaps TRBD1 (5 bases). The TCR was taken from an adult in good health. This specimen consisted of peripheral blood, obtained on day 0 of AZD1222 vaccination. The CDR3, as DNA: TGCGCCAGCAGGGTGGGGCGGGCTAATGAAAAACTGTTTTTT. This sequence encodes CASRVGRANEKLFF.